This T cell receptor beta chain was identified in a study of beta chain features in type 1 diabetes. From germline, CDR1 is SEHNR and CDR2 FQNEAQ (reference sequence). Trimming cost V 4 bases and J 8 bases, with 17 bases left between them. The CDR3 sequence is 14 residues long. Study-level results: Patients and controls would be equally affected if PCR favored shorter templates.

The entirety of the isolated RNA underwent reverse transcription, so expressed TCRB transcripts were sequenced. The table came from immunoSEQ multiplex PCR; TCRdb's copy has only in-frame clones and leaves some out. The sample contains hundreds of thousands of clones, roughly 12% of which appear only once. A word on this clone: What it binds is unknown.

This clonotype originated in a young man in good health. V and J are TRBV7-9 and TRBJ1-1, with a tentative D call TRBD1 (6 bases). Sequenced input: naive CD4+ T cells from blood. The CDR3 bases are TGTGCCAGCAGCTATGAGGGGGAGGGCAGGGAAGCTTTCTTT. Encoded protein: CASSYEGEGREAFF. Together with reference TRBV7-9 and TRBJ1-1, the CDR3 gives the full variable domain: DTGVSQNPRHKITKRGQNVTFRCDPISEHNRLYWYRQTLGQGPEFLTYFQNEAQLEKSRLLSDRFSAERPKGSFSTLEIQRTEQGDSAMYLCASSYEGEGREAFFGQGTRLTVV.